Each of the 18 T cell receptor beta chains below was sequenced from the same sample in a study of cytomegalovirus exposure and HLA in healthy donors. It was with 60 Vbeta and 13 Jbeta primers that the PCR ran. Some clones are missing from TCRdb's copy, which holds only in-frame ones; the method was immunoSEQ multiplex PCR. The sample carries about 160,000 clones, 75% to 85% recorded once. The sample was PBMCs. The receptors originated from a girl aged 2 to 9 in good health and CMV-seropositive.

The sample holds one count of this clone. This chain joins TRBV6-5 and TRBJ2-5; 9 nucleotides match TRBD1. Per the germline V gene, CDR1 is MNHEY and CDR2 is SVGAGI. V gave up 5 bases and J gave up 5 bases; unmatched junction bases: 3. The CDR3 covers 13 residues. Written as DNA, the CDR3 is TGTGCCAGCAGTGTCGACAGGGGGGAGACCCAGTACTTC. The encoded protein is CASSVDRGETQYF.

This chain joins TRBV6-1 and TRBJ1-3; 7 nucleotides line up with TRBD1. The germline V gene has CDR1 MNHNS and CDR2 SASEGT. With 9 bases clipped from V and 0 bases from J, the junction kept 5 bases outside the gene matches. The CDR3 contains 14 residues. In nucleotides, the CDR3 is TGTGCCAGTAGGGACAGATACTCTGGAAACACCATATATTTT. This codes for CASRDRYSGNTIYF.

The chain links TRBV6-6 to TRBJ2-4; D might be TRBD1 (5 bases). V was clipped by 6 bases and J by 9 bases, with 24 bases between them. This CDR3 region has 16 residues. Germline V gene sequence: CDR1 MNHNY, CDR2 SVGAGI (reference sequence). This CDR3 is CASSLDPMGPKSIQYF. CDR3 DNA sequence: TGTGCCAGCAGCCTTGACCCTATGGGGCCCAAGTCCATTCAGTACTTC.

J is TRBJ2-7 and V is TRBV30; D remains unclear. Germline CDR1 is GTSNPN and CDR2 is SVGIG (reference sequence). The length of the CDR3 is 15 residues. Trimming took 3 bases from V and 0 from J, leaving 15 bases between them. The CDR3 loop is CAWRGPVPSSYEQYF. In DNA, the CDR3 is TGTGCCTGGAGGGGTCCGGTCCCTAGCTCCTACGAGCAGTACTTC.

The chain combines TRBV19 with TRBJ1-1; D uncertain. From germline, CDR1 is LNHDA and CDR2 SQIVND (reference sequence). Trimming stripped 3 bases from V and 0 bases from J, with 8 bases between. The CDR3 consists of 14 residues. CDR3 protein: CASSIGEVNTEAFF. The CDR3 DNA reads TGTGCCAGTAGTATCGGGGAGGTGAACACTGAAGCTTTCTTT.

The J gene is TRBJ2-7, the V gene TRBV7-8, with D possibly matching TRBD1 (5 bases). CDR1 is SGHVS, CDR2 FQNEAQ, per germline. The V and J ends lost 0 bases and 0 bases respectively, with 12 bases between them. CDR3 length: 16 residues. The DNA for the CDR3 is TGTGCCAGCAGCTTAGCGTTCCAGGGCCTCTCCTACGAGCAGTACTTC. Translation gives CASSLAFQGLSYEQYF.

The chain combines TRBV5-1 with TRBJ2-7; 7 bases align to TRBD2. The length of the CDR3 is 14 residues. Per germline, CDR1 SGHRS and CDR2 YFSETQ. V was clipped by 8 bases and J by 3 bases; unmatched bases: 11. CDR3: CASSPWDYNYEQYF. For the CDR3, the DNA is TGCGCCAGTAGCCCGTGGGACTATAACTACGAGCAGTACTTC.

The V and J genes are TRBV9 and TRBJ2-5, with 8 bases lining up with TRBD2. The V and J ends lost 4 bases and 5 bases, in that order; junction bases with no gene match: 10. Germline V lookup: CDR1 SGDLS, CDR2 YYNGEE. This CDR3 is 15 amino acids long. The CDR3 DNA follows: TGTGCCAGCAGCTCTGCCCCGACTAGCGAGGAGACCCAGTACTTC. Its translation is CASSSAPTSEETQYF.

The V and J genes are TRBV5-1 and TRBJ1-1; 8 positions match TRBD1. The germline CDR1 and CDR2 sequences are SGHRS and YFSETQ. The CDR3 extends over 15 amino acids. J lost 5 bases, V lost 2 bases, and 8 bases had no gene match. CDR3: CASSFSETGGTEAFF. For the CDR3, the DNA is TGCGCCAGCAGCTTTTCGGAAACAGGGGGGACTGAAGCTTTCTTT.

The chain uses TRBV10-3 and TRBJ2-1; 8 bases match TRBD2. The CDR3 totals 14 residues. Per the germline V gene, CDR1 is ENHRY and CDR2 is SYGVKD. The junction had 8 bases not matched to a gene; V was cut back by 8 bases and J by 5 bases. The CDR3 here is CAIGAGLGNNEQFF. The CDR3 DNA follows: TGTGCCATCGGAGCGGGACTAGGGAACAATGAGCAGTTCTTC.

This clone appeared once. The genes are TRBV7-9 and TRBJ2-7; 7 nucleotides match TRBD2. Germline V gene data show CDR1 as SEHNR and CDR2 as FQNEAQ (reference sequence). The CDR3 loop spans 14 amino acids. The V gene end was trimmed by 4 bases and the J gene end by 3 bases; junction bases not matched to a gene: 6. This CDR3 reads CASSSTSDDYEQYF. CDR3 coding DNA: TGTGCCAGCAGCTCTACTAGCGACGACTACGAGCAGTACTTC.

The rearrangement joins TRBV5-1 to TRBJ2-7; 8 bases are a match to TRBD1. The CDR3 extends over 14 amino acids. V lost 0 bases to trimming and J lost 4 bases; unmatched junction nucleotides: 3. The germline V gene has CDR1 SGHRS and CDR2 YFSETQ. In DNA form, the CDR3 reads TGCGCCAGCAGCTTGGACAGGGGGTCGTACGAGCAGTACTTC. This gives the protein CASSLDRGSYEQYF.

The V and J genes are TRBV6-1 and TRBJ2-2; D unclear. The V gene lost 7 bases and the J gene lost 3 bases, with 6 bases spanning the gap. The CDR3 loop spans 12 amino acids. Germline CDR1 reads MNHNS; CDR2 reads SASEGT. CDR3 amino acids: CASNRDTGELFF. DNA for the CDR3: TGTGCCAGCAACCGGGACACCGGGGAGCTGTTTTTT.

The chain links TRBV7-9 to TRBJ1-3; D unclear. V was cut by 2 bases and J by 8 bases, with 4 bases left in between. Looked up from germline, CDR1 is SEHNR and CDR2 is FQNEAQ (reference sequence). This CDR3 has 11 amino acids. CDR3 region: CASSLSDTIYF. Written as DNA, the CDR3 is TGTGCCAGCAGCTTATCCGACACCATATATTTT.

V and J are TRBV5-5 and TRBJ2-5, with D tentatively TRBD1 (6 bases). The CDR3 extends over 15 amino acids. CDR1 is SGHKS, CDR2 YYEKEE, per germline (reference sequence). The V end was cut by 1 base, the J end by 5 bases, with 15 bases between. The DNA for the CDR3 is TGTGCCAGCAGCTTGCCTACAGGGTTGGGGGAGACCCAGTACTTC. Translation gives CASSLPTGLGETQYF.

Notes on this clone: This CDR3 is also generated by other DNA sequences in the sample. The rearrangement joins TRBV18 to TRBJ1-2, with a weak D call TRBD1 (5 bases). V lost 3 bases and J 2 bases, leaving 7 bases between the germline ends. This CDR3 region has 13 residues. Germline assignment: CDR1 KGHSH and CDR2 LQKENI. Here the CDR3 reads CASSPDRNYGYTF. CDR3 nucleotides: TGTGCCAGCTCACCTGACAGAAACTATGGCTACACCTTC.

The chain links TRBV5-1 to TRBJ1-4; D not certain. V lost 2 bases, J lost 5 bases, and 7 bases lay in between. Germline CDR1 SGHRS, CDR2 YFSETQ. The CDR3 is made up of 13 amino acids. This CDR3 is CASSLRVNEKLFF. For the CDR3, the DNA is TGCGCCAGCAGCTTACGAGTAAATGAAAAACTGTTTTTT.

The chain joins TRBV5-6 to TRBJ1-2; the match to TRBD1 covers 7 bases. Germline V gene lookup returns CDR1 SGHDT and CDR2 YYEEEE. Losses at the gene ends were 5 bases for V and 8 bases for J; bases not matched to a gene: 15. The CDR3 has 15 residues. This chain's CDR3 is CASRQVQGISGGYTF. As DNA, the CDR3 is TGTGCCAGCAGACAAGTACAGGGGATTTCTGGGGGCTACACCTTC.